The next 24 T cell receptor beta chains were all read from a single sample in a study of molecular identifiers for immune sequencing clone quantification. One entry per CDR3 protein results from TCRdb running MiXCR on the PCR reads. Seen here are tens of thousands of distinct CDR3 sequences, over 15% observed once, and the top ten hold around 1%. Source material: naive CD8+ T cells from blood, with Jurkat cell RNA spiked in. Subset here: FACS-sorted CD8+CD4-CCR7+CD45RA+ naive T cells. The origin of the receptors is a human donor in good health. Some libraries in this study had Jurkat cell RNA spiked in.

At least ten counts were recorded for this clonotype. The J gene is TRBJ2-5, the V gene TRBV10-3; 12 bases agree with TRBD2. CDR1 ENHRY and CDR2 SYGVKD come from the germline V gene. Trimming at V came to 0 bases and at J to 2 bases, leaving 4 bases not matched to a gene. The CDR3 spans 17 residues. CDR3 DNA: TGTGCCATCAGTGAGTCCCCGACTAGCGGGGGACAAGAGACCCAGTACTTC. Translating it yields CAISESPTSGGQETQYF.

In this sample, this clonotype turned up a few times. A much bigger clone sits one base away, suggesting this may be a read error. The genes are TRBV12-3 or TRBV12-4 and TRBJ2-3, with TRBD2 identical over 11 bases. The CDR3 totals 16 residues. J was trimmed by 6 bases and V by 7 bases; bases with no gene match: 12. As DNA, the CDR3 is TGTGCCAGCACCCGGGGGGCTAGCGGGAGGAAGGATACGCAGTATTTT. It codes for CASTRGASGRKDTQYF.

This clonotype was counted only a few times. The rearrangement links TRBV11-2 to TRBJ2-2; D possibly corresponds to TRBD2 (6 bases). Trimming cost V 2 bases and J 7 bases, with 8 bases left between them. Germline V gene data show CDR1 as SGHAT and CDR2 as FQNNGV. This CDR3 is built from 13 residues. The CDR3 bases are TGTGCCAGCAGCTTACGGGGGAGCGGGGAGCTGTTTTTT. Its protein product is CASSLRGSGELFF.

For this clonotype: This may stem from a read error, because a much larger clone lies one nucleotide away. The chain combines TRBV30 with TRBJ2-7; 9 bases are a match to TRBD1. The V gene's germline CDR1 is GTSNPN and CDR2 SVGIG (reference sequence). V lost 8 bases and J lost 0; bases outside the gene matches: 8. The CDR3 loop spans 14 amino acids. CDR3 DNA sequence: TGTGCCCGGAACCCGGGACAGGGCTCCTACGAGCAGTACTTC. Translating it yields CARNPGQGSYEQYF.

This clonotype was seen ten or more times. V gene TRBV4-3 combines with J gene TRBJ2-3; 8 bases are a match to TRBD2. The junction had 15 bases not matched to a gene; V was cut back by 0 bases and J by 7 bases. This CDR3 has 18 residues. Germline CDR1 is LGHNA and CDR2 is YSLEER. CDR3 DNA: TGCGCCAGCAGCCAAGATCGAGGTGGGAGCGGGAGTAGAAATACGCAGTATTTT. This gives the protein CASSQDRGGSGSRNTQYF.

This clonotype appeared many times. This chain connects TRBV10-3 to TRBJ2-3, with 10 bases matching TRBD2. J was trimmed by 2 bases and V by 2 bases; bases with no gene match: 13. The germline V gene encodes CDR1 ENHRY and CDR2 SYGVKD. The CDR3 length is 19 residues. CDR3 in DNA: TGTGCCATCAGTGAGGATCAGAGCACTAGCGGGAATCCCACAGATACGCAGTATTTT. Protein sequence: CAISEDQSTSGNPTDTQYF.

This clonotype was seen many times. J is TRBJ1-1 and V is TRBV5-1; D is undetermined. Looked up from germline, CDR1 is SGHRS and CDR2 is YFSETQ. Trimming shortened V by 2 bases and J by 1 base, and 9 bases separated the two germline ends. This CDR3 is 14 amino acids long. CDR3 DNA: TGCGCCAGCAGCTTTGAGGGCGGGAACACTGAAGCTTTCTTT. Protein: CASSFEGGNTEAFF.

This clonotype was seen only a few times. The chain has TRBV6-6 and TRBJ2-2; D is undetermined. The CDR3 is made up of 16 amino acids. V was cut by 2 bases and J by 4 bases, with 14 bases left in between. Germline CDR1 and CDR2: MNHNY and SVGAGI (reference sequence). CDR3 in amino acids: CASSYPLSSRTGELFF. As DNA, the CDR3 is TGTGCCAGCAGTTACCCCCTAAGTAGTCGCACCGGGGAGCTGTTTTTT.

At least ten counts were recorded for this clonotype. The J gene is TRBJ2-7, the V gene TRBV10-2; D is ambiguous. The length of the CDR3 is 15 residues. CDR1 is WSHSY, CDR2 SAAADI, per germline. V lost 2 bases, J lost 0 bases, and 11 bases lay in between. CDR3: CASSERTRSSYEQYF. As DNA, the CDR3 is TGCGCCAGCAGTGAGAGGACGAGAAGCTCCTACGAGCAGTACTTC.

This clonotype was seen at least ten times. V usage is TRBV3-1 and J usage is TRBJ1-2; no clear D gene. Trimming took off 0 bases at V and 2 bases at J, with 7 bases between the two ends. This CDR3 region has 14 residues. Per germline, CDR1 LGHDT and CDR2 YNNKEL (reference sequence). The CDR3 coding sequence is TGTGCCAGCAGCCAAGAATTGTGGAACTATGGCTACACCTTC. This translates into CASSQELWNYGYTF.

This clonotype was seen ten or more times. This chain links TRBV7-9 with TRBJ2-7, with a weak D call TRBD2 (6 bases). CDR3 size: 13 residues. Germline V gives CDR1 SEHNR, CDR2 FQNEAQ (reference sequence). V was shortened by 5 bases and J by 3 bases, with 11 bases between the two germline ends. The CDR3 loop is CASSAGYVYEQYF. The DNA for the CDR3 is TGTGCCAGCAGCGCGGGATACGTCTACGAGCAGTACTTC.

This clonotype has ten or more counts. The rearrangement uses TRBV11-2 and TRBJ1-1; TRBD1 matches at 8 bases. This CDR3 has 17 amino acids. The V gene's germline CDR1 is SGHAT and CDR2 FQNNGV. V lost 2 bases, J lost 1 base, and 9 bases stayed unmatched. In DNA, the CDR3 is TGTGCCAGCAGCTTAACACTCCAGGGGGCTAAGAACACTGAAGCTTTCTTT. It yields the protein CASSLTLQGAKNTEAFF.

This clonotype was found once. A much more abundant neighbour one base away suggests this may be a read error. In this CDR3 the conserved last residue, phenylalanine or tryptophan, is missing, so a read error is likely. The chain is built from TRBV5-1 and TRBJ2-7; no definite D call. CDR3 size: 13 residues. The V end lost 3 bases, the J end lost 7 bases, and 14 bases lay between the germline ends. Germline V CDR1 and CDR2: SGHRS, YFSETQ. DNA of the CDR3: TGCGCCAGCAGCTCCCAGACGGAAGGGGAGCAGTACTCC. It yields the protein CASSSQTEGEQYS.

This clonotype qualifies as medium-sized. The J gene is TRBJ1-1, the V gene TRBV7-6, with a weak D call TRBD1 (5 bases). There are 15 residues in the CDR3. V gave up 2 bases and J gave up 3 bases, with 13 bases separating them. Germline CDR1 and CDR2: SGHVS and FNYEAQ. The CDR3 region is CASSLFGRDDTEAFF. The CDR3, as DNA: TGTGCCAGCAGCTTATTTGGCAGGGATGACACTGAAGCTTTCTTT.

Within the sample, this clonotype is medium-sized. The chain recombines TRBV4-3 with TRBJ2-3; TRBD2 matches 11 bases. V shed 3 bases, J shed 1 base, and the junction held 3 bases outside the gene matches. Looked up from germline, CDR1 is LGHNA and CDR2 is YSLEER. This CDR3 is built from 16 residues. The CDR3 coding sequence is TGCGCCAGCAGCCAGCGACTAGCGGGGCGCACAGATACGCAGTATTTT. This sequence encodes CASSQRLAGRTDTQYF.

The rearrangement joins TRBV2 to TRBJ2-3; 8 positions match TRBD2. The V gene end was trimmed by 5 bases and the J gene end by 6 bases; junction bases not matched to a gene: 10. The CDR3 contains 15 residues. Per the germline V gene, CDR1 is SNHLY and CDR2 is FYNNEI. The CDR3 DNA is TGTGCCAGCAGTCAACTAGCGGAAGGCTCTGATACGCAGTATTTT. This codes for CASSQLAEGSDTQYF.

This clonotype was seen only a few times. A much larger clone sits a single nucleotide away, making a read error possible. The V call is TRBV11-2, the J call TRBJ2-3; TRBD2 matches at 12 bases. CDR3 size: 16 residues. The V segment lost 4 bases and the J segment 3 bases; nucleotides outside the gene matches: 5. The germline V gene has CDR1 SGHAT and CDR2 FQNNGV. The CDR3 is CASSWWTSGATDTQYF. CDR3 in DNA: TGTGCCAGCAGCTGGTGGACTAGCGGGGCAACAGATACGCAGTATTTT.

This clonotype was counted ten times or more. The chain links TRBV4-3 to TRBJ1-1, with D possibly matching TRBD1 (5 bases). V was clipped by 0 bases and J by 2 bases, with 10 bases between them. The CDR3 extends over 15 amino acids. Germline CDR1 reads LGHNA; CDR2 reads YSLEER. The CDR3 reads CASSQDSGANTEAFF. The CDR3 DNA reads TGCGCCAGCAGCCAAGATAGTGGGGCTAACACTGAAGCTTTCTTT.

In this sample, this clonotype turned up many times. CDR3 loop: CASSLARQGTEQYF. For the CDR3, the DNA is TGTGCCAGCAGCTTAGCGAGGCAGGGTACCGAGCAGTACTTC. J is TRBJ2-7 and V is TRBV7-9; tentative D call: TRBD1 (5 bases). The CDR3 spans 14 residues. Germline CDR1 and CDR2: SEHNR and FQNEAQ (reference sequence). Trimming removed 0 bases from V and 6 bases from J, with 12 bases in between.

Many counts were recorded for this clonotype. The chain joins TRBV2 to TRBJ2-7; D may be TRBD1 (5 bases). From germline, CDR1 is SNHLY and CDR2 FYNNEI. Trimming cost V 0 bases and J 2 bases, with 8 bases left between them. The CDR3 runs to 14 residues. CDR3 protein: CASSEAPGPYEQYF. As DNA, the CDR3 is TGTGCCAGCAGTGAAGCCCCAGGGCCCTACGAGCAGTACTTC.

The table lists this clonotype with many counts. Here the CDR3 DNA reads TGTGCCAGCAGCAAGGGGGCAGGGGCGAACACCGGGGAGCTGTTTTTT. As protein: CASSKGAGANTGELFF. The rearrangement links TRBV7-9 to TRBJ2-2; 7 bases are shared with TRBD1. With 5 bases clipped from V and 0 bases from J, the junction kept 6 bases outside the gene matches. CDR1 SEHNR and CDR2 FQNEAQ come from the germline V gene (reference sequence). The CDR3 has 16 amino acids. Together with reference TRBV7-9 and TRBJ2-2, the CDR3 gives the full variable domain: DTGVSQNPRHKITKRGQNVTFRCDPISEHNRLYWYRQTLGQGPEFLTYFQNEAQLEKSRLLSDRFSAERPKGSFSTLEIQRTEQGDSAMYLCASSKGAGANTGELFFGEGSRLTVL.

This clonotype is termed medium-sized. The V gene is TRBV29-1, the J gene TRBJ1-1, with TRBD1 matching 7 bases. CDR1 is SQVTM and CDR2 is ANQGSEA in the germline V gene. The CDR3 has 17 residues. J lost 3 bases, V lost 0 bases, and 13 bases had no gene match. CDR3: CSVEDGTGAAGDTEAFF. DNA for the CDR3: TGCAGCGTTGAAGACGGTACAGGGGCGGCGGGGGACACTGAAGCTTTCTTT.

The sample holds many counts of this clonotype. This chain uses TRBV30 with TRBJ1-2; D may be TRBD1 (6 bases). This CDR3 spans 13 amino acids. The V end was cut by 7 bases, the J end by 0 bases, with 12 bases between. Germline CDR1 GTSNPN, CDR2 SVGIG (reference sequence). The CDR3 loop reads CASTDRSNYGYTF. CDR3 DNA sequence: TGTGCCTCAACGGACAGATCTAACTATGGCTACACCTTC. The full variable domain, its missing parts supplied by reference TRBV30 and TRBJ1-2, is SQTIHQWPATLVQPVGSPLSLECTVEGTSNPNLYWYRQAAGRGLQLLFYSVGIGQISSEVPQNLSASRPQDRQFILSSKKLLLSDSGFYLCASTDRSNYGYTFGSGTRLTVV.

This clonotype was counted at least ten times. The rearrangement uses TRBV24-1 and TRBJ2-3; 9 positions match TRBD1. V lost 4 bases to trimming and J lost 7 bases; unmatched junction nucleotides: 8. The CDR3 extends over 15 amino acids. Germline V lookup: CDR1 KGHDR, CDR2 SFDVKD. The CDR3 DNA follows: TGTGCCACCAGTGACTTACAGGGGGCGAAACATACGCAGTATTTT. Amino acid sequence: CATSDLQGAKHTQYF.